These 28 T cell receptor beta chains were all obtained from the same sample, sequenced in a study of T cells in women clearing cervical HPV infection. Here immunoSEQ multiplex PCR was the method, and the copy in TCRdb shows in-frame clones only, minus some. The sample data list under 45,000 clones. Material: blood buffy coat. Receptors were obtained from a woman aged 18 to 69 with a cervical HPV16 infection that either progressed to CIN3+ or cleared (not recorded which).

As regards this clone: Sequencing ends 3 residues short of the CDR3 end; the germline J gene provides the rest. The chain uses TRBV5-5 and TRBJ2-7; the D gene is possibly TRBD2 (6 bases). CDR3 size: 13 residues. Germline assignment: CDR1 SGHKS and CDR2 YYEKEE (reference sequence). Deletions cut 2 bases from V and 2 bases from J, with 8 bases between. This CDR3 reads CASSFGGAYEQYF. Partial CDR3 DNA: TGTGCCAGCAGCTTCGGGGGTGCCTACGAG.

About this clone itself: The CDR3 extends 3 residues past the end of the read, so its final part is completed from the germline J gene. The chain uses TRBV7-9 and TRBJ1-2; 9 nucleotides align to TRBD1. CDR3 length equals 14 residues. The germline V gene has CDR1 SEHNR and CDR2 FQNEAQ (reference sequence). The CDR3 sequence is CASSFSGTGFDYTF. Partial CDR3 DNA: TGTGCCAGCAGCTTCTCCGGGACAGGGTTCGAC.

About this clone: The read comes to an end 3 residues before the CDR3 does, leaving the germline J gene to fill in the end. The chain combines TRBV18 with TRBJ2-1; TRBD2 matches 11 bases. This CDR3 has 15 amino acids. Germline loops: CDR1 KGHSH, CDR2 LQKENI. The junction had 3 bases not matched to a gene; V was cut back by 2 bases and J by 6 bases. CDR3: CASSPGTSGINEQFF. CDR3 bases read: TGTGCCAGCTCACCAGGGACTAGCGGAATCAATGAG.

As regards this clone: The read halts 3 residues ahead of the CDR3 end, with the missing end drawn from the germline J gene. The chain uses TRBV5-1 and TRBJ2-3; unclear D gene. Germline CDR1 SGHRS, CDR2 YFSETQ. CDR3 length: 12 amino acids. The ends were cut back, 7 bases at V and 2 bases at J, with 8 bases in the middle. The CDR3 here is CASAENTDTQYF. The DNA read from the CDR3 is TGCGCCAGCGCGGAGAACACAGATACG.

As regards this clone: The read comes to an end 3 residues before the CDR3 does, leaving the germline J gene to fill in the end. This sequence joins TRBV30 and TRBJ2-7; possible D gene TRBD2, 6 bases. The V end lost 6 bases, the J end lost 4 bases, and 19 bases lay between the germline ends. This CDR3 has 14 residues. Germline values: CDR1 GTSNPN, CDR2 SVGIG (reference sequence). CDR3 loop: CACINRDSGYEQYF. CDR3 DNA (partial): TGTGCCTGTATAAACCGGGACTCCGGATACGAG.

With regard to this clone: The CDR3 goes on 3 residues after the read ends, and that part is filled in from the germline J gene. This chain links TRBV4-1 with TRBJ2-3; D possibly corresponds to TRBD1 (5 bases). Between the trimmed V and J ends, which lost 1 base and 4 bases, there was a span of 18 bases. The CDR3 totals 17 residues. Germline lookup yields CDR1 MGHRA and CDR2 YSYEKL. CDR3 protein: CASSQGLKGLVADTQYF. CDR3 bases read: TGCGCCAGCAGCCAAGGTCTCAAGGGGCTAGTAGCAGATACG.

The CDR3 is CASSPTAGLAGINDYTF. The sequenced part of the CDR3 DNA is TGTGCCAGCTCACCCACCGCCGGACTAGCGGGAATCAACGAC. The chain recombines TRBV18 with TRBJ1-2; D is undetermined. The CDR3 end is not reached by the read, which stops 3 residues before it; the germline J gene fills it in. The CDR3 runs to 17 residues. Germline CDR1 KGHSH, CDR2 LQKENI.

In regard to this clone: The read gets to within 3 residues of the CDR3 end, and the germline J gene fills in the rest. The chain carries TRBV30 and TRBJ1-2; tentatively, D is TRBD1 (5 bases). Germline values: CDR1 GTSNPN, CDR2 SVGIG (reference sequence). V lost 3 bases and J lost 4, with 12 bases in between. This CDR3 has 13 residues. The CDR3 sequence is CAWRMGGAYGYTF. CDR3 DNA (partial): TGTGCCTGGAGAATGGGGGGTGCCTATGGC.

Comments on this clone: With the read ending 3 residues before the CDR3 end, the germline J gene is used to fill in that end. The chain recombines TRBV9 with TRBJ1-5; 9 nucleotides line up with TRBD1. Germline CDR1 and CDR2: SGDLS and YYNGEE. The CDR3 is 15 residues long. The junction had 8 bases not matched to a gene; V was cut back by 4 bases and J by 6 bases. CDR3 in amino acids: CASSSTGGVGQPQHF. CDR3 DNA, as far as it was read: TGTGCCAGCAGCTCGACAGGGGGAGTTGGTCAGCCC.

The sequenced CDR3 bases are TGTGCCAGCAGCCCTAACTCCTACGAG. Amino acids: CASSPNSYE. The full CDR3 is CASSPNSYEQYF. The rearrangement joins TRBV9 to TRBJ2-7; D is uncertain. The read is 3 residues too short to cover the CDR3 end, so that end is filled in from the germline J gene. Germline lookup yields CDR1 SGDLS and CDR2 YYNGEE. This CDR3 region has 12 residues. The V end was cut by 4 bases, the J end by 0 bases, with 5 bases between. Drawing the rest from reference TRBV9 and TRBJ2-7, the complete variable domain is DSGVTQTPKHLITATGQRVTLRCSPRSGDLSVYWYQQSLDQGLQFLIQYYNGEERAKGNILERFSAQQFPDLHSELNLSSLELGDSALYFCASSPNSYEQYFGPGTRLTVT.

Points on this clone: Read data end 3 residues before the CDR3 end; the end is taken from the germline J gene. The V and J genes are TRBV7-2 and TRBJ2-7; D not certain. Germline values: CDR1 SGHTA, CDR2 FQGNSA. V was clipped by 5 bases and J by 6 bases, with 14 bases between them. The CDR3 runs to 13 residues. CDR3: CASSPYVLGEQYF. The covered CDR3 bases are TGTGCCAGCAGCCCCTATGTGCTAGGCGAG.

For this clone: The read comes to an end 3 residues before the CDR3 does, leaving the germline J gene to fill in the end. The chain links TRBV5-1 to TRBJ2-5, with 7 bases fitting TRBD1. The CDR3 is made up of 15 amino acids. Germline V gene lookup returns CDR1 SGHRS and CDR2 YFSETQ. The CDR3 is CASSVTGMLTDTQYF. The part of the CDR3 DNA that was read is TGCGCCAGCAGCGTGACAGGGATGCTTACAGATACC.

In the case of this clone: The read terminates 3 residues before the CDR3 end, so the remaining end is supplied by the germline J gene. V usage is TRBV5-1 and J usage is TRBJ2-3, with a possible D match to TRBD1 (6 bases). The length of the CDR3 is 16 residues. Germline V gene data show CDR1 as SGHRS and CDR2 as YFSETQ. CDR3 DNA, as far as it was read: TGCGCCAGCAGCCCAGGACAGCTTTTTAGCAATCAGCCG. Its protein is CASSPGQLFSNQP. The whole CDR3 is CASSPGQLFSNQPQYF. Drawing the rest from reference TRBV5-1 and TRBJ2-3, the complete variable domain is KAGVTQTPRYLIKTRGQQVTLSCSPISGHRSVSWYQQTPGQGLQFLFEYFSETQRNKGNFPGRFSGRQFSNSRSEMNVSTLELGDSALYLCASSPGQLFSNQPQYFGPGTRLTVL.

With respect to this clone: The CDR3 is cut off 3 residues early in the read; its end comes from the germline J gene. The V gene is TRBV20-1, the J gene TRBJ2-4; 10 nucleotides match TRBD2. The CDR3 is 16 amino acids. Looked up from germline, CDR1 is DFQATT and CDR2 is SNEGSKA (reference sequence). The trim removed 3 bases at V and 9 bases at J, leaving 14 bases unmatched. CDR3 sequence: CSASPEPGLAWGIQYF. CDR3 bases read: TGCAGTGCTAGCCCGGAACCGGGACTAGCGTGGGGCATT.

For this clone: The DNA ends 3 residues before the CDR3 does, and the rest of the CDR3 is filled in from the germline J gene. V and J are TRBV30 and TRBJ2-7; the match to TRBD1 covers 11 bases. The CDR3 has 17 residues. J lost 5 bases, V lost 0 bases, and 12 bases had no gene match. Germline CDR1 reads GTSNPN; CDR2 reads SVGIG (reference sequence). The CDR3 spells CAWSVLGPGQGGDEQYF. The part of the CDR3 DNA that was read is TGTGCCTGGAGTGTACTGGGCCCGGGACAGGGGGGTGACGAG.

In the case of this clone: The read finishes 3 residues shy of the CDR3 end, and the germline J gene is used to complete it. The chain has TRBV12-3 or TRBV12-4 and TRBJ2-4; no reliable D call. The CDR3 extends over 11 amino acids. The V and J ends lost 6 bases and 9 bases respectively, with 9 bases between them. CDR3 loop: CASRKVLIQYF. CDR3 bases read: TGTGCCAGCAGGAAGGTCCTCATT.

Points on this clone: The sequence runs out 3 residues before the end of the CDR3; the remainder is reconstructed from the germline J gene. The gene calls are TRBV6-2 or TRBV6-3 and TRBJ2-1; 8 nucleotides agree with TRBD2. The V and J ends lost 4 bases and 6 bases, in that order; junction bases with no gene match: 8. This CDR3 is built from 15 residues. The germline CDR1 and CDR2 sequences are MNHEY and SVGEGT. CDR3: CASSLGLVPLNEQFF. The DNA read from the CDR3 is TGTGCCAGCAGTTTGGGACTAGTACCGCTCAATGAG.

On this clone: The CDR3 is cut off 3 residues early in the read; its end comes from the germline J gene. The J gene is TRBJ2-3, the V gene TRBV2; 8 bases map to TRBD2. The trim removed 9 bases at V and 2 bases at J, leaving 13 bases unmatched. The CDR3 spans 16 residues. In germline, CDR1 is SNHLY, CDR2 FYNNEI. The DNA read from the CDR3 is TGTGCCAGGCTCCGTCCCGGGACTAGAACCACAGATACG. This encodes CARLRPGTRTTDT. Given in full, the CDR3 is CARLRPGTRTTDTQYF.

The sequenced part of the CDR3 DNA is TGTGCCAGCAGTGTGAGGGCTATTGGCAATCAGCCG. It translates to CASSVRAIGNQP. The entire CDR3 is CASSVRAIGNQPQYF. The chain links TRBV2 to TRBJ2-3; maybe TRBD2 (5 bases). The CDR3 end lies 3 residues beyond the end of the read and is filled in from the germline J gene. Per the germline V gene, CDR1 is SNHLY and CDR2 is FYNNEI. This CDR3 spans 15 amino acids.

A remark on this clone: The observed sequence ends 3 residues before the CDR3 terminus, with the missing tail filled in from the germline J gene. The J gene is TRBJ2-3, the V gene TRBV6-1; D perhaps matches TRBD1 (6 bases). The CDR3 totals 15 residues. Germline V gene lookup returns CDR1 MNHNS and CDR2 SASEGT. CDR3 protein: CASSGRTVPSGTQYF. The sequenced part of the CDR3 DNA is TGTGCCAGCAGTGGACGGACAGTCCCTAGTGGGACG.

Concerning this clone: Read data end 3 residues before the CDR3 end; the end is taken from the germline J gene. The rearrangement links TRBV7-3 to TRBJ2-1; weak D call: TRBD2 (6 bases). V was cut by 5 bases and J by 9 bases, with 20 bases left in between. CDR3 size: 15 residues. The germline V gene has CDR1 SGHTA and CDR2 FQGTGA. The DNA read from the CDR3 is TGTGCCAGCAGCCCCTATGGGGGGAAGTTTGCTGAG. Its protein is CASSPYGGKFAE. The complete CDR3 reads CASSPYGGKFAEQFF. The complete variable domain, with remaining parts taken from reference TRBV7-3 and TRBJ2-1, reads GAGVSQTPSNKVTEKGKYVELRCDPISGHTALYWYRQSLGQGPEFLIYFQGTGAADDSGLPNDRFFAVRPEGSVSTLKIQRTERGDSAVYLCASSPYGGKFAEQFFGPGTRLTVL.

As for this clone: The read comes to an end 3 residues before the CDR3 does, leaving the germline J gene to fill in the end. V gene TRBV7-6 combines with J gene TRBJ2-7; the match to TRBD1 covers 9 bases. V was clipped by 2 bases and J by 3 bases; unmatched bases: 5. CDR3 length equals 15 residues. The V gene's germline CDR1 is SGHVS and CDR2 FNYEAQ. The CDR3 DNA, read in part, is TGTGCCAGCAGCTTACTTCCGGGACAGGGCTACGAG. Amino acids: CASSLLPGQGYE. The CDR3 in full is CASSLLPGQGYEQYF.

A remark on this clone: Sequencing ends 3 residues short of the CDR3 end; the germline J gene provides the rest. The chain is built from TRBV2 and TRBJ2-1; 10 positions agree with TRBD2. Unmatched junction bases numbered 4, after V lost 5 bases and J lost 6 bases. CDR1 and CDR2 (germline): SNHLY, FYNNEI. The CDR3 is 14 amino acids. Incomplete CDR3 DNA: TGTGCCAGCAGTAGCGGGAGGGCCATCAATGAG. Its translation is CASSSGRAINE. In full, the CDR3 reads CASSSGRAINEQFF.

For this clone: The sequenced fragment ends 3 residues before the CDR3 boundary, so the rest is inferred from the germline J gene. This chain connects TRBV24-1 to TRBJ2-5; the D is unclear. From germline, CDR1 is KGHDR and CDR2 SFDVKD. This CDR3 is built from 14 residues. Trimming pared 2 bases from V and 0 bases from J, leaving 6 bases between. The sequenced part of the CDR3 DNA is TGTGCCACCAGTGATTGGGCAGACCAAGAGACC. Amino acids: CATSDWADQET. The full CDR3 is CATSDWADQETQYF.

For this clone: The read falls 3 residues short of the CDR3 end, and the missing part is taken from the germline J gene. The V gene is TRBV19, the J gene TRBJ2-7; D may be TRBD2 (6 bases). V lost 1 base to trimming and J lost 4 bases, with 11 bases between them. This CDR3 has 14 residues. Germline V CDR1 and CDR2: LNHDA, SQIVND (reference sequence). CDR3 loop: CASSIGGVGYEQYF. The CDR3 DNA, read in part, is TGTGCCAGTAGTATAGGGGGGGTGGGGTACGAG.

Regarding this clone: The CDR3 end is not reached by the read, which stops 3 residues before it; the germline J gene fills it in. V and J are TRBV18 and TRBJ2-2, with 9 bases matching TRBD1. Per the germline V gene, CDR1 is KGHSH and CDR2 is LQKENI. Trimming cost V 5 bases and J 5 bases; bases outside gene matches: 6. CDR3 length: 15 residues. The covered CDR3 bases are TGTGCCAGCTCATCCGGGACAGGGTGGACCGGGGAG. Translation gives CASSSGTGWTGE. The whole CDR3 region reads CASSSGTGWTGELFF. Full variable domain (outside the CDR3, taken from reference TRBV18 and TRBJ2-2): NAGVMQNPRHLVRRRGQEARLRCSPMKGHSHVYWYRQLPEEGLKFMVYLQKENIIDESGMPKERFSAEFPKEGPSILRIQQVVRGDSAAYFCASSSGTGWTGELFFGEGSRLTVL.

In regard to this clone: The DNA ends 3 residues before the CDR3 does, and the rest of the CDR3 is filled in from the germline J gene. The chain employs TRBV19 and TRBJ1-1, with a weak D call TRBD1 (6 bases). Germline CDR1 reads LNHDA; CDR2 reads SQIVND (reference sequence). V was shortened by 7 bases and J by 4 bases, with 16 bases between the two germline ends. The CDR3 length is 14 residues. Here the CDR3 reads CASIRNRVGTEAFF. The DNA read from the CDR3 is TGTGCCAGTATCCGAAACAGGGTTGGCACTGAA.

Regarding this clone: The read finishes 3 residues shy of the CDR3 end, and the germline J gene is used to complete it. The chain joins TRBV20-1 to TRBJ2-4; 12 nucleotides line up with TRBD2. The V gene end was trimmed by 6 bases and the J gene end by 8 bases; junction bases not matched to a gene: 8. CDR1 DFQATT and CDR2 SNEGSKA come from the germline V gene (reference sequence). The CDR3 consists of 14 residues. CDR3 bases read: TGCAGTGCCAGGACTAGCGGGACCGGGGACATT. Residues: CSARTSGTGDI. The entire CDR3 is CSARTSGTGDIQYF.